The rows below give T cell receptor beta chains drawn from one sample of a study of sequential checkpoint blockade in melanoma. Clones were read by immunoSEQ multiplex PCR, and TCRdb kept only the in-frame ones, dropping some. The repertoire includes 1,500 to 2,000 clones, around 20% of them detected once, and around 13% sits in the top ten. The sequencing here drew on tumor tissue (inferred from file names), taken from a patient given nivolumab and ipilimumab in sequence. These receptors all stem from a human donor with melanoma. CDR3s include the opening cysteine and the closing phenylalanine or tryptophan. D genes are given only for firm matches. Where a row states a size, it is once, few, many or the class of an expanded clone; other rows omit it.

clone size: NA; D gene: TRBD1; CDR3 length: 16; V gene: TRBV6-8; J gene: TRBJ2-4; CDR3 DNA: TGTGCCAGTGCTCCGGGACAGGGTGCCGGGAGAAACATTCAGTACTTC; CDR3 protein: CASAPGQGAGRNIQYF
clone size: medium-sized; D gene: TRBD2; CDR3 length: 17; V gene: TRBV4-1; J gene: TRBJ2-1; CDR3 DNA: TGCGCCAGCAGCCAATCGTCGGCTAGCGGGAGCTACAATGAGCAGTTCTTC; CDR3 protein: CASSQSSASGSYNEQFF
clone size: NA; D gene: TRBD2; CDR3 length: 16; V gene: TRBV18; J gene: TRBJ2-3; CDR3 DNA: TGTGCCAGCTCACCGACCTTAGCGGGAGTCCCAGATACGCAGTATTTT; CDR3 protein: CASSPTLAGVPDTQYF
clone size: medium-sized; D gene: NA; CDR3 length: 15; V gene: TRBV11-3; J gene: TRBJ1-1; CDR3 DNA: TGTGCCAGCAGCTTAAGATTGGGCGCGGGCACTGAAGCTTTCTTT; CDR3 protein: CASSLRLGAGTEAFF
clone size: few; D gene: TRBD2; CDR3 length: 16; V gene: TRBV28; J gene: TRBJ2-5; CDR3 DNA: TGTGCCAGCAGTTTTTACGTCGGGGGGTACCAAGAGACCCAGTACTTC; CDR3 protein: CASSFYVGGYQETQYF
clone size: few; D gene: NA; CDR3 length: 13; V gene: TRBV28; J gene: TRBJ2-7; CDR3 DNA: TGTGCCAGCAGTGAACCACATACGAGAGAGCAGTACTTC; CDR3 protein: CASSEPHTREQYF
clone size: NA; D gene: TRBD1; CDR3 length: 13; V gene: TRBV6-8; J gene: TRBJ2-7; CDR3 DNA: TGTGCCAGCAGGGGGACAGGGGTCTACGAGCAGTACTTC; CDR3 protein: CASRGTGVYEQYF
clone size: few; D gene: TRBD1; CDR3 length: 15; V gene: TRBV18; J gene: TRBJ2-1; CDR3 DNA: TGTGCCAGCTCACCCGGTCAGGGGGCAGTCTATGAGCAGTTCTTC; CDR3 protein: CASSPGQGAVYEQFF
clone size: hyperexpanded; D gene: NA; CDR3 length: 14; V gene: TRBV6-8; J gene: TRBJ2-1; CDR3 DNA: TGTGCCAGCAGTGACTCGGCGGAAGCCAATGAGCAGTTCTTC; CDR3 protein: CASSDSAEANEQFF
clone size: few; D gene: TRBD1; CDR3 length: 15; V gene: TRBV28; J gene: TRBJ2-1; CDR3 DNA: TGTGCCAGCAGTCCTGGGACAGGGTGGCCTCTAGGTTCGTTCTTC; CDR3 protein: CASSPGTGWPLGSFF
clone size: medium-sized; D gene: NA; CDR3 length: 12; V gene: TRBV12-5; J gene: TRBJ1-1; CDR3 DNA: TGTGCCAGCACCGCCGGGTCGGGGGGGGCTTTCTTT; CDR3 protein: CASTAGSGGAFF
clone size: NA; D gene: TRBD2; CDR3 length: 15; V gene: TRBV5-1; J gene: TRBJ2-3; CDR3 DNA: TGCGCCAGCAGCTTCACGACTAGCGGCACAGATACGCAGTATTTT; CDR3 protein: CASSFTTSGTDTQYF
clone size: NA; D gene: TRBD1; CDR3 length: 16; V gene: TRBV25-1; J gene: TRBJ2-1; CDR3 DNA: TGTGCCAGCAGTGACTCCGGACAGGGGCAGTACAATGAGCAGTTCTTC; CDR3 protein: CASSDSGQGQYNEQFF
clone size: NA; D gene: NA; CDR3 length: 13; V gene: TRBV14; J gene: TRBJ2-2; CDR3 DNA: TGTCCCGTCCTGGGGGGAGTCACCGGGGAGCTGTTTTTT; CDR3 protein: CPVLGGVTGELFF
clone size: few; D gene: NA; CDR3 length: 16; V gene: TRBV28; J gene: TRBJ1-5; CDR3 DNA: TGTGCCAGCAGTTTCGGGGTAGGGGTGACGCGTCAGCCCCAGCATTTT; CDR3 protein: CASSFGVGVTRQPQHF
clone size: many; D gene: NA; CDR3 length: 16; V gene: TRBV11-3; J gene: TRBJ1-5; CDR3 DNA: TGTGCCAGCAGCTTAGTGGTAACAGGAAGCAATCAGCCCCAGCATTTT; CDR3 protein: CASSLVVTGSNQPQHF
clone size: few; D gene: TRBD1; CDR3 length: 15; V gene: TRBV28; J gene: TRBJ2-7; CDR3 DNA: TGTGCCAGCAGAACCGGGACAGGGGGGTTCTACGAGCAGTACTTC; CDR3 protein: CASRTGTGGFYEQYF
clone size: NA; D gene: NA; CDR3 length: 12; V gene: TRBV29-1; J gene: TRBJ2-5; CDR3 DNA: TGCAGCGTTGTACAGGTCCAAGAGACCCAGTACTTC; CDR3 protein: CSVVQVQETQYF
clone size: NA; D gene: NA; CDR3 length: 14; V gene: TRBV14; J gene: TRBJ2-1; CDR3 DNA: TGTGCCAGCAGCCAAGTAAACAGCTACAATGAGCAGTTCTTC; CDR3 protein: CASSQVNSYNEQFF
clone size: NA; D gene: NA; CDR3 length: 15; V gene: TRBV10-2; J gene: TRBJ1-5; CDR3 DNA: TGCGCCAGCAGGAAGGGCCCTGGGAGCAATCAGCCCCAGCATTTT; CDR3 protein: CASRKGPGSNQPQHF
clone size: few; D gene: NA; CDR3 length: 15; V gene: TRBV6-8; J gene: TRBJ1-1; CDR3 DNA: TGTGCCAGCAGTGCCGCTGAGGACGGGAACACTGAAGCTTTCTTT; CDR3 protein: CASSAAEDGNTEAFF
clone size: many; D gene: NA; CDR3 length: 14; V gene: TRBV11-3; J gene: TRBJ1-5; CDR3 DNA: TGTGCCAGCAGCTTATCATGGGGAAATCAGCCCCAGCATTTT; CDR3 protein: CASSLSWGNQPQHF